This T cell receptor (beta chain) was documented in a study of shared clonotypes between healthy human individuals. Study-level results: Clonotype sharing levels among donors were expected to vary with sequencing depth.

This clone appeared a single time. Antigen unknown. The table came from immunoSEQ multiplex PCR; TCRdb's copy has only in-frame clones and leaves some out. This repertoire shows 2 million to 2.5 million clones, approximately 93% found once; its top ten account for about 0.39%. Germline V gives CDR1 MNHEY, CDR2 SVGAGI. The CDR3 extends over 15 amino acids. V was cut by 6 bases and J by 4 bases, with 18 bases left in between. This receptor was obtained from a man younger than 35 in good health. Some clones in this sample may be carry-over from other donors' samples. The chain links TRBV6-5 to TRBJ1-2; tentative D call: TRBD1 (6 bases). Sequenced material: naive CD4+ T cells from PBMCs. As to subset: CD45RA+ positively selected. The CDR3 nucleotides are TGTGCCAGCAGCAGGAGGACAGACATGATCTATGGCTACACCTTC. It codes for CASSRRTDMIYGYTF.